The 6 T cell receptor beta chains below were found in one sample sequenced in a study of T cell repertoires in cytomegalovirus infection. TCRdb reanalysed the reads using MiXCR and keeps one entry per CDR3 protein. The sample carries hundreds of thousands of distinct CDR3 sequences, approximately 32% recorded once. The sequencing sample was made of PBMCs. Every receptor here comes from a human donor in good health (CMV status not recorded). Some clones in this sample may be carry-over from other donors' samples.

Worth noting for this clonotype: This may be a read error: a much more frequent sequence differs by one nucleotide. The rearrangement links TRBV7-2 to TRBJ1-1; tentative D call: TRBD1 (6 bases). The CDR3 extends over 15 amino acids. Germline assignment: CDR1 SGHTA and CDR2 FQGNSA. V dropped 5 bases and J dropped 1 base, with 14 bases sitting between them. The CDR3 region has the DNA TGTGCCAGCAGCGTACAGGGACCCAGGAACACTGAAGCTTTCTTT. This codes for CASSVQGPRNTEAFF.

In regard to this clonotype: This may come from a read error, since a much larger clone is one base off. The rearrangement links TRBV7-9 to TRBJ1-2; the D gene is possibly TRBD1 (5 bases). The CDR3 has 16 residues. Looked up from germline, CDR1 is SEHNR and CDR2 is FQNEAQ (reference sequence). V lost 5 bases and J 1 base, leaving 17 bases between the germline ends. For the CDR3, the DNA is TGTGCCAGCAGCGTTGACAGCTTCGCAATTAACTATGGCTACACCTTC. Amino acids: CASSVDSFAINYGYTF.

V is TRBV6-5 and J is TRBJ2-6, with 8 nucleotides matching TRBD1. Germline CDR1 is MNHEY and CDR2 is SVGAGI. After removal of 2 bases from V and 2 bases from J, the junction contained 14 bases not matched to a gene. The CDR3 totals 20 residues. The DNA for the CDR3 is TGTGCCAGCAGTTACCTAGGACAGGGATCAAAGCTCCCTGGGGCCAACGTCCTGACTTTC. This translates into CASSYLGQGSKLPGANVLTF.

This chain links TRBV3-1 with TRBJ2-5, with a tentative D call TRBD1 (5 bases). The germline V gene has CDR1 LGHDT and CDR2 YNNKEL (reference sequence). The CDR3 spans 15 residues. V lost 0 bases to trimming and J lost 3 bases, with 11 bases between them. Here the CDR3 DNA reads TGTGCCAGCAGCCAAGATAAAGGACATGAAGAGACCCAGTACTTC. Protein sequence: CASSQDKGHEETQYF.

CDR3 sequence reads: CAISALSGGTMNTEAFF. CDR3 coding DNA: TGTGCCATCAGTGCCCTTTCCGGGGGGACCATGAACACTGAAGCTTTCTTT. The V and J genes are TRBV10-3 and TRBJ1-1; the D gene is possibly TRBD1 (5 bases). Germline V gene sequence: CDR1 ENHRY, CDR2 SYGVKD. This CDR3 is 17 amino acids long. V dropped 4 bases and J dropped 0 bases, with 18 bases sitting between them.

The J gene is TRBJ1-1, the V gene TRBV27, with D possibly being TRBD1 (5 bases). Germline V gives CDR1 MNHEY, CDR2 SMNVEV (reference sequence). V lost 1 base, J lost 0 bases, and 6 bases lay in between. This CDR3 comprises 14 residues. The chain's CDR3 is CASSLLGVNTEAFF. CDR3 nucleotides: TGTGCCAGCAGTTTATTGGGGGTGAACACTGAAGCTTTCTTT.